The rows below give T cell receptor beta chains drawn from one sample of a study of shared clonotypes between healthy human individuals. The table came from immunoSEQ multiplex PCR; TCRdb's copy has only in-frame clones and leaves some out. The data contain a few million clones, approximately 94% of them singletons. The sample consisted of naive CD4+ T cells sorted from blood. The source of these receptors is a young man in good health. The CDR3 runs from the conserved cysteine through the conserved F or W. The D gene is left open where the match is weak. The size field is filled for only some rows; it gives once, few, many or a size class.

J	D	size	length	V	CDR3	DNA
TRBJ2-3	TRBD1	-	16	TRBV5-1	CASSSGGQGFTDTQYF	TGCGCCAGCAGCTCGGGCGGACAGGGCTTCACAGATACGCAGTATTTT
TRBJ1-1	TRBD1	-	11	TRBV19	CASPGQGATFF	TGTGCCAGTCCTGGACAGGGGGCCACTTTCTTT
TRBJ2-5	TRBD2	-	19	TRBV5-1	CASSPFVGAGGSPKETQYF	TGCGCCAGCAGCCCCTTTGTTGGAGCGGGGGGGTCCCCAAAAGAGACCCAGTACTTC
TRBJ1-6	-	-	13	TRBV30	CAWSRGVGSPLHF	TGTGCCTGGAGCAGGGGTGTGGGTTCACCCCTCCACTTT
TRBJ2-7	-	-	12	TRBV10-1	CASSDKGDEQYF	TGCGCCAGCAGTGATAAGGGGGACGAGCAGTACTTC
TRBJ2-1	-	-	15	TRBV5-1	CASSFTPYRYNEQFF	TGCGCCAGCAGCTTCACACCTTATAGATACAATGAGCAGTTCTTC
TRBJ2-3	-	-	14	TRBV6-1	CASSEGYYTDTQYF	TGTGCCAGCAGTGAAGGTTACTATACAGATACGCAGTATTTT
TRBJ2-3	-	-	14	TRBV6-5	CASSTGLSTDTQYF	TGTGCCAGCAGTACGGGACTCAGCACAGATACGCAGTATTTT
TRBJ1-2	-	-	14	TRBV5-6	CASSIQAGLEGYTF	TGTGCCAGCAGCATCCAGGCGGGGCTAGAGGGCTACACCTTC
TRBJ2-5	-	-	10	TRBV30	CAWAGETQYF	TGTGCCTGGGCCGGAGAGACCCAGTACTTC
TRBJ1-5	-	-	14	TRBV2	CASRKTGPGQPQHF	TGTGCCAGCAGAAAGACAGGTCCGGGACAGCCCCAGCATTTT
TRBJ1-5	-	-	13	TRBV29-1	CSVETGGGQPQHF	TGCAGCGTTGAAACGGGGGGGGGACAGCCCCAGCATTTT
TRBJ1-6	TRBD1	-	17	TRBV4-3	CASSQGNQGQYNSPLHF	TGCGCCAGCAGCCAAGGGAACCAGGGACAGTATAATTCACCCCTCCACTTT
TRBJ1-2	-	-	12	TRBV28	CASSLGAYGYTF	TGTGCCAGCAGTTTAGGTGCCTATGGCTACACCTTC
TRBJ2-5	-	-	15	TRBV7-2	CASSLVASVRETQYF	TGTGCCAGCAGCTTAGTTGCTAGCGTCAGAGAGACCCAGTACTTC
TRBJ1-1	-	-	14	TRBV9	CASSVVSRNTEAFF	TGTGCCAGCAGCGTAGTCTCCCGAAACACTGAAGCTTTCTTT
TRBJ2-7	TRBD2	-	14	TRBV10-3	CAISETGGPHEQYF	TGTGCCATCAGTGAAACGGGAGGGCCGCACGAGCAGTACTTC
TRBJ1-5	-	-	17	TRBV28	CASSLSVVSLSNQPQHF	TGTGCCAGCAGTTTAAGTGTGGTGAGCCTTAGCAATCAGCCCCAGCATTTT
TRBJ2-1	-	-	13	TRBV29-1	CSAKGGTYNEQFF	TGCAGCGCAAAGGGGGGCACCTACAATGAGCAGTTCTTC
TRBJ1-2	-	-	12	TRBV11-2	CASSLVGYGYTF	TGTGCCAGCAGCTTAGTTGGCTATGGCTACACCTTC
TRBJ2-6	-	-	16	TRBV6-9	CANESRDIPGANVLTF	TGTGCCAACGAGTCCCGGGACATCCCTGGGGCCAACGTCCTGACTTTC
TRBJ2-7	-	-	13	TRBV11-3	CASSLELATEQYF	TGTGCCAGCAGCTTAGAACTAGCCACCGAGCAGTACTTC
TRBJ1-1	-	-	15	TRBV7-2	CASSFDSRWNTEAFF	TGTGCCAGCAGCTTTGACAGCCGTTGGAACACTGAAGCTTTCTTT
TRBJ1-5	TRBD1	-	15	TRBV5-5	CASSPTTGGYQPQHF	TGTGCCAGCAGCCCCACGACAGGGGGCTATCAGCCCCAGCATTTT
TRBJ2-5	TRBD2	-	14	TRBV2	CASRKGGAGETQYF	TGTGCCAGCAGGAAGGGTGGAGCGGGGGAGACCCAGTACTTC
TRBJ2-7	TRBD1	-	16	TRBV7-8	CASSLTTGVDAYEQYF	TGTGCCAGCAGCTTAACTACAGGGGTTGACGCCTACGAGCAGTACTTC
TRBJ1-6	-	-	17	TRBV2	CASANPPGHRNNSPLHF	TGTGCCAGCGCCAACCCTCCGGGACACAGAAATAATTCACCCCTCCACTTT
TRBJ1-1	-	-	14	TRBV29-1	CSVVGPLRNTEAFF	TGCAGCGTTGTTGGGCCCCTGAGGAACACTGAAGCTTTCTTT
TRBJ1-3	-	-	14	TRBV18	CASSLETGRYTIYF	TGTGCCAGCTCACTAGAGACAGGAAGATACACCATATATTTT
TRBJ2-7	-	-	11	TRBV2	CASSATYEQYF	TGTGCCAGCAGTGCAACCTACGAGCAGTACTTC
TRBJ2-7	-	once	14	TRBV30	CAWSPNSGTDEQYF	TGTGCCTGGAGCCCAAATTCCGGGACCGACGAGCAGTACTTC
TRBJ2-7	TRBD2	-	14	TRBV5-1	CASSFGIAGGEQYF	TGCGCCAGCAGCTTCGGCATAGCGGGTGGCGAGCAGTACTTC
TRBJ2-7	TRBD2	once	13	TRBV5-1	CASRLAASYEQYF	TGCGCCAGCAGACTAGCGGCCTCCTACGAGCAGTACTTC
TRBJ1-4	-	-	14	TRBV28	CASSYSGLRKKLFF	TGTGCCAGCAGCTATTCGGGACTGCGGAAAAAACTGTTTTTT
TRBJ2-2	-	-	14	TRBV5-1	CASSAATGPGELFF	TGCGCCAGCAGCGCGGCTACAGGACCCGGGGAGCTGTTTTTT
TRBJ1-2	-	-	14	TRBV6-1	CASRGQLSNYGYTF	TGTGCCAGCAGGGGGCAGTTGTCTAACTATGGCTACACCTTC
TRBJ1-5	TRBD1	-	14	TRBV28	CASSRQGSNQPQHF	TGTGCCAGCAGTCGACAGGGTAGCAATCAGCCCCAGCATTTT
TRBJ2-1	-	-	15	TRBV7-8	CASSKQREIFDEQFF	TGTGCCAGCAGCAAGCAGAGGGAGATCTTCGATGAGCAGTTCTTC
TRBJ2-5	-	-	14	TRBV7-9	CASSLVQGEKTQYF	TGTGCCAGCAGCTTAGTACAGGGAGAGAAGACCCAGTACTTC
TRBJ1-1	-	once	13	TRBV5-1	CASSLTGNTEAFF	TGCGCCAGCAGCCTGACGGGGAACACTGAAGCTTTCTTT
TRBJ2-7	TRBD2	-	15	TRBV6-1	CASTPGRVSSYEQYF	TGTGCCAGCACCCCTGGGAGGGTTAGCTCCTACGAGCAGTACTTC
TRBJ1-4	-	-	15	TRBV4-1	CASSQVSGFNEKLFF	TGCGCCAGCAGCCAAGTATCCGGATTTAATGAAAAACTGTTTTTT
TRBJ2-1	-	-	13	TRBV10-3	CAIGRGTYNEQFF	TGTGCCATCGGGCGAGGGACCTACAATGAGCAGTTCTTC
TRBJ1-5	-	-	13	TRBV2	CASSELRGQPQHF	TGTGCCAGCAGTGAGTTAAGGGGTCAGCCCCAGCATTTT
TRBJ1-1	-	-	13	TRBV2	CASCNGANTEAFF	TGTGCCAGCTGCAACGGGGCAAACACTGAAGCTTTCTTT
TRBJ2-7	-	-	12	TRBV7-2	CASSRGLNEQYF	TGTGCCAGCAGCCGGGGACTGAACGAGCAGTACTTC
TRBJ2-7	TRBD2	-	16	TRBV6-6	CASSYSTGLANYEQYF	TGTGCCAGCAGTTACTCGACGGGACTAGCTAACTACGAGCAGTACTTC
TRBJ1-5	-	-	16	TRBV6-1	CASSEVYGKGSQPDHF	TGTGCCAGCAGTGAAGTTTACGGTAAGGGGAGCCAGCCTGACCATTTT
TRBJ1-6	-	-	14	TRBV6-5	CASSYDGINSPLHF	TGTGCCAGCAGTTACGACGGGATTAATTCACCCCTCCACTTT
TRBJ1-4	TRBD1	-	16	TRBV7-9	CASSPGTGTTNEKLFF	TGTGCCAGCAGCCCCGGGACAGGTACAACTAATGAAAAACTGTTTTTT
TRBJ1-2	-	-	14	TRBV16	CASSLSPGASGYTF	TGTGCCAGCAGCCTCTCACCCGGGGCTAGTGGCTACACCTTC
TRBJ2-5	-	-	16	TRBV7-8	CASSTRAGSWGETQYF	TGTGCCAGCAGCACTCGCGCCGGCAGCTGGGGAGAGACCCAGTACTTC
TRBJ1-2	-	-	15	TRBV11-2	CASSPLKGGGYGYTF	TGTGCCAGCAGCCCTCTTAAGGGGGGGGGCTATGGCTACACCTTC
TRBJ1-5	-	once	14	TRBV2	CASSGDSRNQPQHF	TGTGCCAGCAGCGGAGACAGCCGCAATCAGCCCCAGCATTTT